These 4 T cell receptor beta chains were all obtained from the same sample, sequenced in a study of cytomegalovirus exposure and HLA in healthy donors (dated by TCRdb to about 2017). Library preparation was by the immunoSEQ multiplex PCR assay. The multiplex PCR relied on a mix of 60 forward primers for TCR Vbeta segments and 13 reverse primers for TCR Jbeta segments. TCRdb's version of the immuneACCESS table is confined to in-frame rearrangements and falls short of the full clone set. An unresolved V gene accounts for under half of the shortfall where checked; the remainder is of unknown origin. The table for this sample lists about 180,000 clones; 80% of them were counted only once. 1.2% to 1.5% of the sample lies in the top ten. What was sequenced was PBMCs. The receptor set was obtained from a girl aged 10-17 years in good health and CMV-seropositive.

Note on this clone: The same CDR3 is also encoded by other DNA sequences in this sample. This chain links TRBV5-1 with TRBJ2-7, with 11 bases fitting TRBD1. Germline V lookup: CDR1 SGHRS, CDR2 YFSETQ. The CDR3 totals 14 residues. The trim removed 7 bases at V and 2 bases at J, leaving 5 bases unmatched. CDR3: CASSPGQGAYEQYF. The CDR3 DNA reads TGCGCCAGCTCCCCGGGACAGGGGGCCTACGAGCAGTACTTC.

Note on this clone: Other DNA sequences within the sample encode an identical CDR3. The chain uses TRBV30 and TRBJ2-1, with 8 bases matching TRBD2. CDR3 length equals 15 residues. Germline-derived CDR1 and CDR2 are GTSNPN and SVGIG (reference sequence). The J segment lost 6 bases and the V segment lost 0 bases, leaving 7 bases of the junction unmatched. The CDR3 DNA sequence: TGTGCCTGGAGTGTACGAGCGGGAGTGGGCAATGAGCAGTTCTTC. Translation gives CAWSVRAGVGNEQFF.

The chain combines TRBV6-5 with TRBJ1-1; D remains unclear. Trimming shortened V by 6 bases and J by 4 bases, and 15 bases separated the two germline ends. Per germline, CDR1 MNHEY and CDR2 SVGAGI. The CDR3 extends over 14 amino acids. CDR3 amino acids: CASSTTVRATEAFF. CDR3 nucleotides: TGTGCCAGCAGCACTACTGTACGTGCCACTGAAGCTTTCTTT.

The CDR3, as DNA: TGTGCCAGCAGTCCGATGGAGCCAGCCTACGAGCAGTACTTC. Encoded protein: CASSPMEPAYEQYF. The rearrangement links TRBV6-5 to TRBJ2-7; D uncertain. The CDR3 has 14 residues. CDR1 MNHEY and CDR2 SVGAGI come from the germline V gene. Trimming cost V 5 bases and J 2 bases, with 13 bases left between them.